These T cell receptor beta chains were read from a single sample in a study of T cell clonotyping in hematopoietic cell transplantation. This table comes from immunoSEQ multiplex PCR, and its TCRdb copy is limited to in-frame clones, with some not included. Of tens of thousands of clones in the sample, 90% to 96% were seen once. The sample in question was peripheral blood mononuclear cells, obtained before stem cell transplant. These receptors were collected from a woman aged 45-65 years with acute myeloid leukemia. Some clones in this sample may be carry-over from other donors' samples. Both conserved end residues are part of each CDR3. Each record gives: CDR3 protein, CDR3 DNA, clone size, J gene, D gene, V gene. A D gene is named only where the DNA matches it firmly. Size values are once, few and many counts, or a class for expanded clones, and some rows have none.

CASSPWAGNTIYF,TGTGCCAGCAGTCCTTGGGCAGGAAACACCATATATTTT,-,TRBJ1-3,-,TRBV28
CAWSGGGLADTQYF,TGTGCCTGGAGTGGTGGGGGGTTGGCAGATACGCAGTATTTT,-,TRBJ2-3,-,TRBV30
CASSQTSNSYNSPLHF,TGTGCCAGCAGTCAGACATCCAACTCCTATAATTCACCCCTCCACTTT,once,TRBJ1-6,-,TRBV27
CAWSVEIRAFF,TGTGCCTGGAGTGTAGAGATAAGAGCTTTCTTT,-,TRBJ1-1,-,TRBV30
CSVDNPRGGSTNNEQFF,TGCAGCGTTGACAACCCTAGAGGGGGGAGTACGAACAATGAGCAGTTCTTC,-,TRBJ2-1,-,TRBV29-1
CASSGQGLYEQYF,TGTGCCAGCAGCGGACAGGGTCTTTACGAGCAGTACTTC,-,TRBJ2-7,TRBD1,TRBV2
CASSLRGHRNDNYGYTF,TGCGCCAGCAGCTTGCGGGGTCACAGGAACGATAACTATGGCTACACCTTC,-,TRBJ1-2,-,TRBV5-1
CASSYGQGRWGYTF,TGTGCCAGCAGTTACGGACAGGGGAGGTGGGGCTACACCTTC,-,TRBJ1-2,TRBD1,TRBV6-5
CASSVATGGDTQYF,TGTGCCAGCAGCGTAGCCACAGGGGGAGATACGCAGTATTTT,-,TRBJ2-3,TRBD1,TRBV9
CASSTYGNTIYF,TGTGCCAGCAGCACTTATGGAAACACCATATATTTT,-,TRBJ1-3,-,TRBV9
CASSEGPRGTEAFF,TGTGCCAGCAGTGAGGGACCCCGGGGAACTGAAGCTTTCTTT,-,TRBJ1-1,-,TRBV25-1
CASSPPPGLISYNEQFF,TGTGCCAGCAGTCCCCCCCCCGGACTGATCTCCTACAATGAGCAGTTCTTC,-,TRBJ2-1,-,TRBV28
CASSPPSGGRTLEQYF,TGTGCCAGCAGTCCCCCCAGCGGGGGCCGCACCCTGGAGCAGTACTTC,-,TRBJ2-5,TRBD2,TRBV28
CASSGPSHPSTDTQYF,TGTGCCAGTAGTGGACCTAGCCACCCTAGCACAGATACGCAGTATTTT,-,TRBJ2-3,-,TRBV19
CASSLLNRGTEAFF,TGTGCCAGCAGCCTCCTGAATCGGGGTACTGAAGCTTTCTTT,-,TRBJ1-1,-,TRBV6-5
CASDEGSHRNYEQYF,TGTGCCAGTGATGAGGGGAGTCACCGAAACTACGAGCAGTACTTC,once,TRBJ2-7,-,TRBV6-1
CASSRRQGAGTGELFF,TGTGCCAGCAGCCGACGACAGGGGGCTGGTACCGGGGAGCTGTTTTTT,-,TRBJ2-2,TRBD1,TRBV14
CSVGGPAEAFF,TGCAGCGTTGGGGGGCCAGCTGAAGCTTTCTTT,-,TRBJ1-1,-,TRBV29-1
CASSQERTQISGNTIYF,TGTGCCAGCAGCCAAGAAAGAACCCAAATCTCTGGAAACACCATATATTTT,-,TRBJ1-3,-,TRBV4-2
CSVERPGAGGSYEQYF,TGCAGCGTTGAACGTCCGGGGGCGGGGGGCTCCTACGAGCAGTACTTC,-,TRBJ2-7,TRBD2,TRBV29-1
CASSIPGTNTEAFF,TGTGCCAGTAGTATCCCAGGGACGAACACTGAAGCTTTCTTT,-,TRBJ1-1,-,TRBV19
CASSEIRGTNTGELFF,TGTGCCAGCAGTGAAATTAGGGGGACGAACACCGGGGAGCTGTTTTTT,-,TRBJ2-2,-,TRBV2
CAWSWGNTEAFF,TGTGCCTGGAGTTGGGGTAACACTGAAGCTTTCTTT,-,TRBJ1-1,-,TRBV30